Below, 25 T cell receptor beta chains from the same sample are listed, as sequenced in a study of T cells in Graves' hyperthyroidism and ophthalmopathy (dated by TCRdb to 2018 to 2020). Libraries came from multiplex PCR. TCRdb shows the sequencer as Illumina HiSeq 2000. The TCR beta CDR3 regions were amplified from the RNA transcripts. A first-round RT-PCR of the TCR CDR3 used the HTBI primer set with the Qiagen OneStep RT-PCR kit. TCRdb reprocessed the public reads (quality trimming at Q25 with fastp, clone calling with MiXCR) and kept in-frame beta chains. Under each unique CDR3 protein, matching rows form one entry showing the most common genes and DNA. This sample has 460,000 or so distinct CDR3 sequences in its table, and 14% of those were observed once. Around a sixth of the sample is in the top ten clones. What was sequenced was blood. All receptors come from a woman younger than 30 with Graves' hyperthyroidism.

Many counts were recorded for this clonotype. The rearrangement uses TRBV5-1 and TRBJ1-1, with D unclear. This CDR3 region has 13 residues. With 5 bases removed from V and 1 base from J, the gap between germline ends came to 9 bases. Looked up from germline, CDR1 is SGHRS and CDR2 is YFSETQ. CDR3 coding DNA: TGCGCCAGCAGTGACGGTTCGAACACTGAAGCTTTCTTT. Translated, it gives CASSDGSNTEAFF.

There are a few counts of this clonotype. V is TRBV9 and J is TRBJ1-2; 8 nucleotides match TRBD1. J was trimmed by 3 bases and V by 3 bases; bases with no gene match: 4. The CDR3 spans 14 residues. Per the germline V gene, CDR1 is SGDLS and CDR2 is YYNGEE. DNA of the CDR3: TGTGCCAGCAGCGCCGAGACAGGGGACTATGGCTACACCTTC. It encodes CASSAETGDYGYTF.

The sample holds many counts of this clonotype. The chain recombines TRBV12-3 or TRBV12-4 with TRBJ1-1; D is unclear. V was pared by 7 bases and J by 0 bases, with 21 bases between. The CDR3 consists of 17 residues. CDR3 in amino acids: CASTLVRVGPLNTEAFF. The CDR3 bases are TGTGCCAGCACATTAGTCCGGGTTGGGCCCCTGAACACTGAAGCTTTCTTT.

The rearrangement joins TRBV4-1 to TRBJ2-2; no clear D. The V gene's germline CDR1 is MGHRA and CDR2 YSYEKL. Trimming stripped 9 bases from V and 1 base from J, with 12 bases between. The CDR3 is 14 residues long. The CDR3 bases are TGCGCCAGTAGGAGTACGGAGAACACCGGGGAGCTGTTTTTT. This sequence encodes CASRSTENTGELFF.

This clonotype has a count of ten or more. V and J are TRBV20-1 and TRBJ2-5; either TRBD1 or TRBD2 may fit D (7 bases each). The CDR3 covers 15 residues. CDR1 and CDR2 (germline): DFQATT, SNEGSKA (reference sequence). The germline V and J ends were trimmed by 6 bases and 6 bases, with 23 bases remaining between them. The CDR3 is CSAQGGPPGRKTQYF. Here the CDR3 DNA reads TGCAGTGCCCAGGGGGGGCCACCAGGGCGAAAGACCCAGTACTTC.

CDR3 nucleotide sequence: TGTGCCAGCAGTTTATCGATTGGGAATGAAAAACTGTTTTTT. Translation gives CASSLSIGNEKLFF. J is TRBJ1-4 and V is TRBV27; unclear D gene. Trimming removed 0 bases at V and 5 bases at J, with 7 bases between. This CDR3 spans 14 amino acids. The V gene's germline CDR1 is MNHEY and CDR2 SMNVEV (reference sequence).

The sample holds many counts of this clonotype. This rearrangement joins TRBV7-2 to TRBJ2-5; 8 bases are a match to TRBD2. Germline V gene lookup returns CDR1 SGHTA and CDR2 FQGNSA. The ends lost 4 bases at V and 5 bases at J; junction bases unmatched: 6. This CDR3 has 14 amino acids. The DNA of the CDR3 is TGTGCCAGCAGCTCCGGGGGGGGAGGGGAGACCCAGTACTTC. It is translated as CASSSGGGGETQYF.

Many counts were recorded for this clonotype. The chain has TRBV11-3 and TRBJ1-1, with TRBD1 identical over 7 bases. The trim removed 5 bases at V and 2 bases at J, leaving 5 bases unmatched. This CDR3 has 14 amino acids. Germline V gives CDR1 SGHNT, CDR2 YENEEA. CDR3 protein: CASSHRGPNTEAFF. CDR3 in DNA: TGTGCCAGCAGCCACAGGGGCCCAAACACTGAAGCTTTCTTT.

This clonotype came up a few times. The V call is TRBV15, the J call TRBJ1-1, with 9 bases fitting TRBD1. This CDR3 is built from 22 residues. Trimming took 0 bases from V and 1 from J; bases not matched to a gene: 21. Germline V gene lookup returns CDR1 LNHNV and CDR2 YYDKDF (reference sequence). CDR3 region: CATSRDSPTSPGQGVGNTEAFF. The CDR3 region has the DNA TGTGCCACCAGCAGAGATTCGCCTACATCCCCGGGACAGGGTGTAGGGAACACTGAAGCTTTCTTT.

A word on this clonotype: This sequence may be a read error, since a much larger clone differs from it by one base. The chain employs TRBV6-2 or TRBV6-3 and TRBJ2-7; unclear D gene. CDR1 is MNHEY, CDR2 SVGEGT, per germline. The CDR3 loop spans 12 amino acids. CDR3 nucleotides: TGTGCCAGCAGTTATCTGTCCTACGAGCAGCACTTC. Protein sequence: CASSYLSYEQHF.

This clonotype has ten or more counts. The chain uses TRBV7-9 and TRBJ2-3; D is ambiguous. V gave up 1 base and J gave up 5 bases, with 10 bases separating them. The CDR3 totals 14 residues. Per germline, CDR1 SEHNR and CDR2 FQNEAQ (reference sequence). The CDR3: CASSLGATGDTQYF. The CDR3 bases are TGTGCCAGCAGCTTAGGCGCGACCGGAGATACGCAGTATTTT.

This clonotype was counted only a few times. The gene calls are TRBV29-1 and TRBJ1-1; D is perhaps TRBD1 (5 bases). The CDR3 is 16 amino acids. Germline V gene data show CDR1 as SQVTM and CDR2 as ANQGSEA. V was trimmed by 6 bases and J by 1 base, leaving 21 bases between them. The CDR3 spells CSVQRWAGMENTEAFF. The CDR3 nucleotides are TGCAGCGTACAAAGGTGGGCAGGGATGGAGAACACTGAAGCTTTCTTT.

This clonotype came up many times. V is TRBV27 and J is TRBJ2-1; D uncertain. The CDR3 is 15 residues long. Per germline, CDR1 MNHEY and CDR2 SMNVEV (reference sequence). The V gene lost 0 bases and the J gene lost 4 bases, with 10 bases spanning the gap. The CDR3 coding sequence is TGTGCCAGCAGTTTATCAAAATCCGGTTACAATGAGCAGTTCTTC. It translates to CASSLSKSGYNEQFF.

In this sample, this clonotype turned up a few times. The gene calls are TRBV19 and TRBJ2-1; 7 nucleotides line up with TRBD2. CDR1 and CDR2 (germline): LNHDA, SQIVND (reference sequence). The CDR3 is 14 amino acids. J was trimmed by 3 bases and V by 6 bases; bases with no gene match: 5. CDR3 bases: TGTGCCAGTAGGCCGGGACTACTCTACAATGAGCAGTTCTTC. Its protein is CASRPGLLYNEQFF.

The chain uses TRBV6-2 or TRBV6-3 and TRBJ1-4; D not certain. V gave up 2 bases and J gave up 3 bases, with 13 bases separating them. CDR1 is MNHEY, CDR2 SVGEGT, per germline. The CDR3 covers 16 residues. The chain's CDR3 is CASSYPTDLANEKLFF. DNA of the CDR3: TGTGCCAGCAGTTACCCCACGGATTTAGCTAATGAAAAACTGTTTTTT.

This clonotype showed up many times. The chain carries TRBV4-1 and TRBJ2-7, with TRBD2 identical over 7 bases. This CDR3 spans 15 amino acids. Germline CDR1 MGHRA, CDR2 YSYEKL. J lost 0 bases, V lost 0 bases, and 2 bases had no gene match. CDR3 bases: TGCGCCAGCAGCCAAGAACCTAGCGGCTCCTACGAGCAGTACTTC. Its translation: CASSQEPSGSYEQYF.

This chain connects TRBV20-1 to TRBJ1-2; no clear D. This CDR3 contains 13 residues. Trimming stripped 5 bases from V and 7 bases from J, with 17 bases between. Per germline, CDR1 DFQATT and CDR2 SNEGSKA (reference sequence). This CDR3 reads CSALQLRLFGYTF. The CDR3 bases are TGCAGTGCTTTACAGCTCCGCCTCTTTGGCTACACCTTC.

This clonotype occurred many times. One junction end disagrees with the germline gene, perhaps due to a read error. The V and J genes are TRBV2 and TRBJ1-5, with 7 bases identical to TRBD1. The CDR3 runs to 17 residues. Germline loops: CDR1 SNHLY, CDR2 FYNNEI. CDR3 bases: TGTGCCAGCAGGGAAGTGGAGGGGGCGAGGTTTGGTCAGCCCCAGCATTTT. It specifies CASREVEGARFGQPQHF.

This clonotype was counted many times. The J gene is TRBJ1-1, the V gene TRBV11-2; D remains ambiguous. CDR1 is SGHAT, CDR2 FQNNGV, per germline. The CDR3 loop spans 15 amino acids. Trimming stripped 1 base from V and 2 bases from J, with 11 bases between. CDR3 bases: TGTGCCAGCAGCTTAGGTCAGGCTACCAACACTGAAGCTTTCTTT. Translating it yields CASSLGQATNTEAFF.

V gene TRBV5-1 combines with J gene TRBJ1-2; D possibly corresponds to TRBD1 (5 bases). The V gene's germline CDR1 is SGHRS and CDR2 YFSETQ. V was shortened by 0 bases and J by 4 bases, with 13 bases between the two germline ends. This CDR3 has 15 residues. CDR3 loop: CASSLAGGVAYGYTF. In DNA form, the CDR3 reads TGCGCCAGCAGCTTGGCCGGGGGGGTGGCCTATGGCTACACCTTC.

This clonotype was found many times. This sequence joins TRBV5-1 and TRBJ2-1; TRBD2 agrees at 14 bases. With 4 bases clipped from V and 4 bases from J, the junction kept 4 bases outside the gene matches. CDR3 length: 16 residues. Germline V gene data show CDR1 as SGHRS and CDR2 as YFSETQ. The chain's CDR3 is CASSPGTSGSYNEQFF. CDR3 coding DNA: TGCGCCAGCAGCCCGGGGACTAGCGGGAGTTACAATGAGCAGTTCTTC.

This clonotype was seen repeatedly, ten times or more. The rearrangement links TRBV2 to TRBJ2-3; D uncertain. V gave up 4 bases and J gave up 3 bases, with 11 bases separating them. CDR3 length: 14 amino acids. Germline CDR1 and CDR2: SNHLY and FYNNEI. CDR3 coding DNA: TGTGCCAGCAGTGTCCACCCAAGGACAGATACGCAGTATTTT. Its protein is CASSVHPRTDTQYF.

This clonotype was recorded once. V usage is TRBV10-3 and J usage is TRBJ2-1; 10 bases line up with TRBD2. Germline V gene data show CDR1 as ENHRY and CDR2 as SYGVKD. V trimming: 11 bases; J trimming: 7 bases; junction bases outside the gene matches: 11. The CDR3 extends over 14 amino acids. The CDR3 region is CAGRSGRAGNEQFF. In DNA form, the CDR3 reads TGTGCCGGAAGGAGCGGGAGGGCCGGGAATGAGCAGTTCTTC.

The table lists this clonotype with a few counts. A much larger clone differs from this one at a single base, so this may be a read error. This chain links TRBV2 with TRBJ2-5, with TRBD2 matching 7 bases. CDR3 length equals 12 residues. The trim removed 11 bases at V and 5 bases at J, leaving 8 bases unmatched. Germline V gene sequence: CDR1 SNHLY, CDR2 FYNNEI. The CDR3 loop is CAGRWEGETQYF. The CDR3 DNA follows: TGTGCCGGCCGGTGGGAGGGGGAGACCCAGTACTTC.

This clonotype was recorded a few times. With a much larger clone just one base away, this may be a read error. This CDR3 is missing its conserved last phenylalanine or tryptophan, likely due to a read error. The chain links TRBV2 to TRBJ2-2; D call uncertain. With 5 bases removed from V and 4 bases from J, the gap between germline ends came to 5 bases. Germline V gives CDR1 SNHLY, CDR2 FYNNEI. The CDR3 extends over 12 amino acids. As DNA, the CDR3 is TGTGCCAGCAGTTACACCACCGGGGAGCTGTTTCTT. Translating gives CASSYTTGELFL.